The 4 T cell receptor beta chains in this list originate from one sample, sequenced in a study of T cells in Graves' hyperthyroidism and ophthalmopathy. TCR beta CDR3 regions were amplified from RNA. Primed by the HTBI set, a first-round RT-PCR was run on the TCR CDR3. TCRdb passed the multiplex PCR reads through MiXCR, listing each CDR3 protein once. In the table there are about 690,000 distinct CDR3 sequences, roughly 17% of which are singletons. The sample comprised blood. All receptors derive from a man over 45 with Graves' hyperthyroidism.

This clonotype showed up many times. The chain has TRBV11-2 and TRBJ2-6, with D uncertain. V shed 5 bases and J shed 1 base, with 12 bases lying between them. CDR1 and CDR2 (germline): SGHAT, FQNNGV. The CDR3 extends over 16 amino acids. The CDR3 region has the DNA TGTGCCAGCAGCCCCAGTCGTTTTTCTGGGGCCAACGTCCTGACTTTC. Translation gives CASSPSRFSGANVLTF.

Only a few counts were recorded for this clonotype. This sequence joins TRBV11-3 and TRBJ1-1, with D perhaps TRBD1 (6 bases). The CDR3 totals 13 residues. V was shortened by 3 bases and J by 6 bases, with 11 bases between the two germline ends. The germline V gene encodes CDR1 SGHNT and CDR2 YENEEA. As DNA, the CDR3 is TGTGCCAGCAGCTTCAGGGGATACTCTGAAGCTTTCTTT. Protein sequence: CASSFRGYSEAFF.

This rearrangement joins TRBV28 to TRBJ2-7, with D perhaps matching TRBD2 (5 bases). This CDR3 region has 16 residues. V gave up 7 bases and J gave up 3 bases, with 22 bases separating them. CDR1 MDHEN and CDR2 SYDVKM come from the germline V gene. CDR3 region: CASKLPDYPFDYEQYF. The CDR3 nucleotides read TGTGCCAGCAAGCTCCCAGACTATCCTTTCGACTACGAGCAGTACTTC.

This clonotype showed up just a few times. This rearrangement joins TRBV29-1 to TRBJ2-3, with TRBD1 identical over 7 bases. With V trimmed by 0 bases and J by 2 bases, 8 bases remained unmatched. The CDR3 length is 16 residues. CDR1 SQVTM and CDR2 ANQGSEA come from the germline V gene. The CDR3 is CSVEDLRDSNTDTQYF. The CDR3 region has the DNA TGCAGCGTTGAAGACCTCCGGGACAGTAACACAGATACGCAGTATTTT.